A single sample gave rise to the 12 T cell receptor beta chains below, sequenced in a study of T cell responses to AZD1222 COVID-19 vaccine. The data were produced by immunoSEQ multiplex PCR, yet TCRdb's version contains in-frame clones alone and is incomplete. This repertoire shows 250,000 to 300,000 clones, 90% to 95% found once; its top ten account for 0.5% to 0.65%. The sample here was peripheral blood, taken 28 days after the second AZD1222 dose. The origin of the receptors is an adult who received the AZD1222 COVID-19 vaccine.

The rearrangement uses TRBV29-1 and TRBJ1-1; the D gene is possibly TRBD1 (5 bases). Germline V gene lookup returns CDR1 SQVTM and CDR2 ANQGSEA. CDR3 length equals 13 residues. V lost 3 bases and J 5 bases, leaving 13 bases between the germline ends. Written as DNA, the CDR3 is TGCAGCGTTGAGGAGGGGTTGGGGACTGAAGCTTTCTTT. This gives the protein CSVEEGLGTEAFF. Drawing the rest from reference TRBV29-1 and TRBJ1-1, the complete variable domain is SAVISQKPSRDICQRGTSLTIQCQVDSQVTMMFWYRQQPGQSLTLIATANQGSEATYESGFVIDKFPISRPNLTFSTLTVSNMSPEDSSIYLCSVEEGLGTEAFFGQGTRLTVV.

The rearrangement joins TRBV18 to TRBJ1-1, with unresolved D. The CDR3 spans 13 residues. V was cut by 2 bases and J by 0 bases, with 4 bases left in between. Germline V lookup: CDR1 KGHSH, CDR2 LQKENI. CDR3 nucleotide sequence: TGTGCCAGCTCACCAGGAGTGAACACTGAAGCTTTCTTT. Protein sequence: CASSPGVNTEAFF.

CDR3 region: CAGPLAVRGYEQYF. The DNA of the CDR3 is TGTGCCGGGCCCCTGGCTGTGAGGGGATACGAGCAGTACTTC. The chain joins TRBV21-1 to TRBJ2-7. TRBV21-1 is a known pseudogene. The CDR3 totals 14 residues.

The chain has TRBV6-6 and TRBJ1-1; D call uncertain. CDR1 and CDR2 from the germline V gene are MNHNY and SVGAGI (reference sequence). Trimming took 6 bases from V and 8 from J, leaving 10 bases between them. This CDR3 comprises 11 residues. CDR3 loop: CASRIGVEAFF. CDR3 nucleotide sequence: TGTGCCAGCAGAATCGGGGTCGAAGCTTTCTTT.

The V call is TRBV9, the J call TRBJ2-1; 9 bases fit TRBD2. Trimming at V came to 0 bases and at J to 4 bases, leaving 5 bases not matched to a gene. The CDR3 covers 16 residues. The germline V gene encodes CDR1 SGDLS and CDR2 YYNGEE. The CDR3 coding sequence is TGTGCCAGCAGCGTAGTTCCTAGCGGGGTATACAATGAGCAGTTCTTC. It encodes CASSVVPSGVYNEQFF.

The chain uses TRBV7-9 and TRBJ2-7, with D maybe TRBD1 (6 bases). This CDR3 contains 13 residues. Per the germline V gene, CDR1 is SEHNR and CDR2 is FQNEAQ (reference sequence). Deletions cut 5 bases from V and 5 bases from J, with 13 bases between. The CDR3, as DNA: TGTGCCAGCAGCACCGGGACATTCCACGAGCAGTACTTC. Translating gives CASSTGTFHEQYF.

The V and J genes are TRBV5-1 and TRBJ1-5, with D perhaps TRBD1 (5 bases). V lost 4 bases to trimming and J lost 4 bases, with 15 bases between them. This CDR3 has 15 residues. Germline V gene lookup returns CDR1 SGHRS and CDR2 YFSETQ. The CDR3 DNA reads TGCGCCAGCAGCCCAAGGGGCCTCTTTAATCAGCCCCAGCATTTT. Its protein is CASSPRGLFNQPQHF.

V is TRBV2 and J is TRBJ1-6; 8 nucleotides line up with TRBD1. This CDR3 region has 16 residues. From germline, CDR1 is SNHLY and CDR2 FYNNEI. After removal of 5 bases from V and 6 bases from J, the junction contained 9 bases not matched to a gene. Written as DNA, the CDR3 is TGTGCCAGCAGTATATCGACAGGGGAAGGTAATTCACCCCTCCACTTT. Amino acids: CASSISTGEGNSPLHF.

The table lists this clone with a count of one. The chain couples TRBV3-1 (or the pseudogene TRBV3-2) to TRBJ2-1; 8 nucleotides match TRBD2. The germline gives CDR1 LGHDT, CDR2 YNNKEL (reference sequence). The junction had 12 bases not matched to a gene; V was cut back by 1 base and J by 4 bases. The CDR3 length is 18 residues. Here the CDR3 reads CASSQVSRAGVSYNEQFF. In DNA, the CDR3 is TGTGCCAGCAGCCAAGTTAGTCGAGCGGGGGTTTCTTACAATGAGCAGTTCTTC.

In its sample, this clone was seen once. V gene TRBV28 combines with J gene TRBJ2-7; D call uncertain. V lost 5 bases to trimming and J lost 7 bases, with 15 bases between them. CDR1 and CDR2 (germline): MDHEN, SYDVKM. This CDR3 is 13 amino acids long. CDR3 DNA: TGTGCCAGCAGTCTCCCTATTGGTAGGGAGCAGTACTTC. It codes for CASSLPIGREQYF.

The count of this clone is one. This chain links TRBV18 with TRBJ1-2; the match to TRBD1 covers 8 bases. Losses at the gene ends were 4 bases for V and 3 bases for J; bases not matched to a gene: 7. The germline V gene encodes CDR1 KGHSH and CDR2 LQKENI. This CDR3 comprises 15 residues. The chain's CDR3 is CASSLDPGGDYGYTF. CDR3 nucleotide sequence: TGTGCCAGCTCACTTGATCCAGGGGGCGACTATGGCTACACCTTC. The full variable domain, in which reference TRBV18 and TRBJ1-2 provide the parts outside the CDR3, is NAGVMQNPRHLVRRRGQEARLRCSPMKGHSHVYWYRQLPEEGLKFMVYLQKENIIDESGMPKERFSAEFPKEGPSILRIQQVVRGDSAAYFCASSLDPGGDYGYTFGSGTRLTVV.

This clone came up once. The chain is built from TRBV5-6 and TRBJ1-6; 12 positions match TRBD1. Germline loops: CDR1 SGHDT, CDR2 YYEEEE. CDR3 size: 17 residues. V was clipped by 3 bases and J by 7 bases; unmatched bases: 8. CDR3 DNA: TGTGCCAGCAGCTCCGACCGGGACAGGGGGCGAAATTCACCCCTCCACTTT. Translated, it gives CASSSDRDRGRNSPLHF.